Below, 16 T cell receptor beta chains from the same sample are listed, as sequenced in a study of cytomegalovirus exposure and HLA in healthy donors. The PCR was carried out with 60 Vbeta primers and 13 Jbeta primers. This table comes from immunoSEQ multiplex PCR, and its TCRdb copy is limited to in-frame clones, with some not included. Of almost 200,000 clones in the sample, around three quarters were seen once. Sequenced: PBMCs. The source is a man between 25 and 39 years old in good health and CMV-seronegative.

The rearrangement uses TRBV7-2 and TRBJ2-5; 8 nucleotides match TRBD2. The CDR3 sequence is 14 residues long. Germline V lookup: CDR1 SGHTA, CDR2 FQGNSA. Trimming at V came to 5 bases and at J to 4 bases, leaving 6 bases not matched to a gene. CDR3 coding DNA: TGTGCCAGCAGCGTAAGCGGGGGACGAGAGACCCAGTACTTC. Residues: CASSVSGGRETQYF.

Note on this clone: The germline gene is not matched at one end of the junction; a read error may be the cause. The gene calls are TRBV15 and TRBJ2-7; 9 positions agree with TRBD1. This CDR3 region has 15 residues. Per the germline V gene, CDR1 is LNHNV and CDR2 is YYDKDF (reference sequence). The DNA for the CDR3 is TGTGCCACCAGCCGAGAGACAGGGGGGTCTGGCGAGCAGTACTTC. It yields the protein CATSRETGGSGEQYF.

The chain joins TRBV18 to TRBJ2-5; TRBD1 matches at 12 bases. From germline, CDR1 is KGHSH and CDR2 LQKENI. V gave up 6 bases and J gave up 5 bases; unmatched junction bases: 7. CDR3 length: 15 residues. CDR3: CASSTGTGGFETQYF. The CDR3 DNA follows: TGTGCCAGCTCGACCGGGACAGGGGGCTTTGAGACCCAGTACTTC.

This clone has a handful of counts. CDR3: CASRSGQWEKLFF. The CDR3 DNA reads TGTGCCAGCAGATCGGGTCAGTGGGAAAAACTGTTTTTT. The J gene is TRBJ1-4, the V gene TRBV27; D is unresolved. The CDR3 runs to 13 residues. Germline V gene data show CDR1 as MNHEY and CDR2 as SMNVEV (reference sequence). V was pared by 6 bases and J by 8 bases, with 13 bases between.

The rearrangement joins TRBV30 to TRBJ2-5; TRBD2 matches 7 bases. From germline, CDR1 is GTSNPN and CDR2 SVGIG (reference sequence). The CDR3 contains 15 residues. V dropped 4 bases and J dropped 5; count of bases not matched to a gene: 13. CDR3 sequence reads: CAWTPEAGPTETQYF. The CDR3 DNA is TGTGCCTGGACTCCGGAAGCGGGGCCCACGGAGACCCAGTACTTC.

This sequence joins TRBV28 and TRBJ1-5; D is ambiguous. Germline V gene data show CDR1 as MDHEN and CDR2 as SYDVKM. V lost 3 bases to trimming and J lost 3 bases, with 9 bases between them. The CDR3 has 14 amino acids. DNA for the CDR3: TGTGCCAGCAGTTTGCACGGAGACAATCAGCCCCAGCATTTT. This translates into CASSLHGDNQPQHF.

The gene calls are TRBV4-1 and TRBJ2-7; TRBD2 agrees at 7 bases. V shed 6 bases and J 0 bases; nucleotides not matched to a gene: 8. This CDR3 is 15 amino acids long. In germline, CDR1 is MGHRA, CDR2 YSYEKL. The CDR3 DNA reads TGCGCCAGCAGGCTTACTAGCGTTAGCTCCTACGAGCAGTACTTC. This encodes CASRLTSVSSYEQYF.

The chain uses TRBV19 and TRBJ1-5; TRBD1 is a possible D gene (5 bases). This CDR3 comprises 14 residues. The germline V and J ends were trimmed by 5 bases and 3 bases, with 11 bases remaining between them. CDR1 is LNHDA and CDR2 is SQIVND in the germline V gene (reference sequence). CDR3 nucleotides: TGTGCCAGTAGTTTCGCAGGGAACAATCAGCCCCAGCATTTT. Its translation is CASSFAGNNQPQHF.

The V call is TRBV6-5, the J call TRBJ2-7, with 8 bases that match TRBD2. J gave up 3 bases and V 0 bases, and 4 bases lay outside the gene matches. CDR3 length equals 15 residues. Germline assignment: CDR1 MNHEY and CDR2 SVGAGI. The DNA of the CDR3 is TGTGCCAGCAGTTACTCGCGGGAGGCCGTCTACGAGCAGTACTTC. It translates to CASSYSREAVYEQYF.

The chain is built from TRBV11-3 and TRBJ2-1; 10 bases align to TRBD1. Trimming cost V 5 bases and J 8 bases; bases outside gene matches: 6. The length of the CDR3 is 14 residues. CDR1 is SGHNT, CDR2 YENEEA, per germline. The CDR3 loop is CASSPRQGAYEQFF. For the CDR3, the DNA is TGTGCCAGCAGCCCCAGACAGGGGGCGTATGAGCAGTTCTTC. Supplemented by reference TRBV11-3 and TRBJ2-1, the full variable domain reads EAGVVQSPRYKIIEKKQPVAFWCNPISGHNTLYWYLQNLGQGPELLIRYENEEAVDDSQLPKDRFSAERLKGVDSTLKIQPAELGDSAVYLCASSPRQGAYEQFFGPGTRLTVL.

The chain employs TRBV5-4 and TRBJ2-1; TRBD2 agrees at 7 bases. The CDR3 covers 13 residues. J was trimmed by 9 bases and V by 4 bases; bases with no gene match: 7. The germline V gene encodes CDR1 SGHNT and CDR2 YYREEE (reference sequence). In DNA form, the CDR3 reads TGTGCCAGCAGCGCAGGACTAGAGGGTGAGCAGTTCTTC. Amino acid sequence: CASSAGLEGEQFF. The full variable domain, rest sourced from reference TRBV5-4 and TRBJ2-1, is ETGVTQSPTHLIKTRGQQVTLRCSSQSGHNTVSWYQQALGQGPQFIFQYYREEENGRGNFPPRFSGLQFPNYSSELNVNALELDDSALYLCASSAGLEGEQFFGPGTRLTVL.

This clone turned up a few times. The genes are TRBV5-6 and TRBJ1-1, with 7 bases aligning to TRBD1. The V segment lost 3 bases and the J segment 6 bases; nucleotides outside the gene matches: 2. The CDR3 has 12 amino acids. The germline V gene has CDR1 SGHDT and CDR2 YYEEEE. This CDR3 is CASSSGTAEAFF. The CDR3 DNA follows: TGTGCCAGCAGCTCTGGGACAGCTGAAGCTTTCTTT.

V is TRBV28 and J is TRBJ2-1, with 7 nucleotides matching TRBD1. CDR3 length: 14 amino acids. Germline CDR1 and CDR2: MDHEN and SYDVKM. V lost 3 bases to trimming and J lost 5 bases; unmatched junction nucleotides: 4. The DNA for the CDR3 is TGTGCCAGCAGTTTCGACAGGGCCGACAATGAGCAGTTCTTC. Translating it yields CASSFDRADNEQFF.

The gene calls are TRBV5-1 and TRBJ1-4; D uncertain. The CDR3 length is 14 residues. The germline V and J ends were trimmed by 2 bases and 6 bases, with 11 bases remaining between them. Per the germline V gene, CDR1 is SGHRS and CDR2 is YFSETQ. CDR3 sequence: CASSFSAGDEKLFF. The CDR3 DNA is TGCGCCAGCAGCTTTTCGGCAGGCGATGAAAAACTGTTTTTT. Looking up the rest from reference TRBV5-1 and TRBJ1-4 gives the full variable domain: KAGVTQTPRYLIKTRGQQVTLSCSPISGHRSVSWYQQTPGQGLQFLFEYFSETQRNKGNFPGRFSGRQFSNSRSEMNVSTLELGDSALYLCASSFSAGDEKLFFGSGTQLSVL.

The V call is TRBV5-1, the J call TRBJ2-2; 11 bases match TRBD2. Looked up from germline, CDR1 is SGHRS and CDR2 is YFSETQ. After removal of 4 bases from V and 5 bases from J, the junction contained 4 bases not matched to a gene. This CDR3 contains 15 residues. CDR3: CASSGLAGGTGELFF. The CDR3, as DNA: TGCGCCAGCAGCGGGCTAGCGGGAGGTACCGGGGAGCTGTTTTTT.

This sequence joins TRBV5-1 and TRBJ2-5; 9 bases line up with TRBD2. The CDR3 runs to 16 residues. The V segment lost 6 bases and the J segment 3 bases; nucleotides outside the gene matches: 12. From germline, CDR1 is SGHRS and CDR2 YFSETQ. CDR3 region: CASTPLQAGGEETQYF. The CDR3 bases are TGCGCCAGCACCCCACTCCAGGCGGGAGGGGAAGAGACCCAGTACTTC.